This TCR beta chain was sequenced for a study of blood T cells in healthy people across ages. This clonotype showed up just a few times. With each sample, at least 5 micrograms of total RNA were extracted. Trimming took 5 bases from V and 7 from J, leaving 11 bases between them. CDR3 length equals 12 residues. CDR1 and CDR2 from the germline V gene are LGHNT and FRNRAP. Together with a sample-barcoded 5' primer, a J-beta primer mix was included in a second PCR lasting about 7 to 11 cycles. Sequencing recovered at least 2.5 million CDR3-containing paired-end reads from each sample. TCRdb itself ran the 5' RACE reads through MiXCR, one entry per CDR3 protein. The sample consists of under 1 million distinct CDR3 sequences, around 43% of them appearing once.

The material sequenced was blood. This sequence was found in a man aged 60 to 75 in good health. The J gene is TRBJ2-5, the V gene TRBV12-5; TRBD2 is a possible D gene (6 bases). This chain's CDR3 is CASGQDGRTQYF. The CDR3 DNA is TGTGCTAGTGGTCAAGACGGGAGGACCCAGTACTTC.